Shown below are 18 T cell receptor beta chains from a single sample sequenced in a study of T cell responses to AZD1222 COVID-19 vaccine. Sequencing was performed with immunoSEQ multiplex PCR; in TCRdb, only in-frame clones are kept and a portion is missing. Here the sample spans about 110,000 clones, about 85% being singletons. Sequences were derived from peripheral blood, sampled 28 days after the second AZD1222 dose. The receptors were gathered from an adult who received the AZD1222 COVID-19 vaccine.

The rearrangement joins TRBV19 to TRBJ1-5; TRBD1 agrees at 8 bases. The CDR3 has 15 amino acids. The trim removed 6 bases at V and 4 bases at J, leaving 8 bases unmatched. Germline V gene lookup returns CDR1 LNHDA and CDR2 SQIVND (reference sequence). In nucleotides, the CDR3 is TGTGCCAGTAGAGCCGGGACAGGACCTAATCAGCCCCAGCATTTT. Translating it yields CASRAGTGPNQPQHF.

The chain recombines TRBV9 with TRBJ1-1; D not resolved. Germline values: CDR1 SGDLS, CDR2 YYNGEE. The CDR3 sequence is 13 residues long. Between the trimmed V and J ends, which lost 4 bases and 5 bases, there was a span of 12 bases. CDR3 loop: CASSSQANTEAFF. The CDR3 bases are TGTGCCAGCAGCTCTCAGGCGAATACTGAAGCTTTCTTT. The entire variable domain, with the rest obtained from reference TRBV9 and TRBJ1-1, is as follows: DSGVTQTPKHLITATGQRVTLRCSPRSGDLSVYWYQQSLDQGLQFLIQYYNGEERAKGNILERFSAQQFPDLHSELNLSSLELGDSALYFCASSSQANTEAFFGQGTRLTVV.

The chain couples TRBV6-5 to TRBJ1-1, with TRBD1 as a possible D gene (6 bases). Germline V gene lookup returns CDR1 MNHEY and CDR2 SVGAGI. V was shortened by 6 bases and J by 5 bases, with 10 bases between the two germline ends. This CDR3 has 12 amino acids. The CDR3 nucleotides read TGTGCCAGCAGAAACACAGGGACTGAAGCTTTCTTT. Translation gives CASRNTGTEAFF.

The chain links TRBV7-3 to TRBJ1-2; D is possibly TRBD1 (6 bases). Trimming took 5 bases from V and 13 from J, leaving 23 bases between them. Germline CDR1 and CDR2: SGHTA and FQGTGA. The CDR3 has 14 residues. This CDR3 reads CASSPGQSISGFTF. The CDR3 region has the DNA TGTGCCAGCAGCCCCGGACAGAGTATAAGCGGGTTCACCTTC. Complete variable domain (other parts from reference TRBV7-3 and TRBJ1-2): GAGVSQTPSNKVTEKGKYVELRCDPISGHTALYWYRQSLGQGPEFLIYFQGTGAADDSGLPNDRFFAVRPEGSVSTLKIQRTERGDSAVYLCASSPGQSISGFTFGSGTRLTVV.

The chain is built from TRBV28 and TRBJ1-2; D not certain. V lost 2 bases and J lost 6, with 4 bases in between. CDR1 and CDR2 from the germline V gene are MDHEN and SYDVKM. CDR3 length: 11 amino acids. This CDR3 is CASSLGNGYTF. CDR3 coding DNA: TGTGCCAGCAGTTTAGGGAATGGCTACACCTTC.

The chain recombines TRBV2 with TRBJ1-5; a possible D gene is TRBD1 (5 bases). The CDR3 has 15 residues. Germline V gives CDR1 SNHLY, CDR2 FYNNEI. Trimming took off 4 bases at V and 2 bases at J, with 12 bases between the two ends. The CDR3 here is CASSASRGGNQPQHF. CDR3 in DNA: TGTGCCAGCAGTGCCTCCCGGGGGGGCAATCAGCCCCAGCATTTT.

The V and J genes are TRBV29-1 and TRBJ2-2; tentatively, D is TRBD2 (6 bases). The CDR3 covers 14 residues. The germline V and J ends were trimmed by 6 bases and 2 bases, with 13 bases remaining between them. The germline V gene has CDR1 SQVTM and CDR2 ANQGSEA. The CDR3 sequence: CSVRKGTNTGELFF. The CDR3 nucleotides read TGCAGCGTACGTAAGGGGACTAACACCGGGGAGCTGTTTTTT.

The chain is built from TRBV15 and TRBJ1-2; D is unresolved. V gave up 0 bases and J gave up 5 bases, with 7 bases separating them. CDR1 and CDR2 (germline): LNHNV, YYDKDF (reference sequence). This CDR3 contains 13 residues. The CDR3 nucleotides read TGTGCCACCAGCAGAGATCGCAGTTATGGCTACACCTTC. This gives the protein CATSRDRSYGYTF.

This clone was picked up one time. The genes are TRBV4-1 and TRBJ1-2; perhaps TRBD1 as D (5 bases). Trimming took 2 bases from V and 2 from J, leaving 12 bases between them. The CDR3 loop spans 15 amino acids. Germline lookup yields CDR1 MGHRA and CDR2 YSYEKL. The CDR3 sequence is CASSQTLGQNYGYTF. As DNA, the CDR3 is TGCGCCAGCAGCCAAACATTAGGACAAAACTATGGCTACACCTTC.

In nucleotides, the CDR3 is TGTGCCAGCAGCATCGGCCAGGTTACTGTTACGGGGGTCTCTGGAAACACCATATATTTT. Translation gives CASSIGQVTVTGVSGNTIYF. The rearrangement joins TRBV14 to TRBJ1-3; possibly TRBD1 for D (5 bases). V gave up 5 bases and J gave up 0 bases, with 26 bases separating them. CDR3 length equals 20 residues. From germline, CDR1 is SGHDN and CDR2 FVKESK. The variable domain in full, with the rest retrieved from reference TRBV14 and TRBJ1-3, is EAGVTQFPSHSVIEKGQTVTLRCDPISGHDNLYWYRRVMGKEIKFLLHFVKESKQDESGMPNNRFLAERTGGTYSTLKVQPAELEDSGVYFCASSIGQVTVTGVSGNTIYFGEGSWLTVV.

The chain has TRBV27 and TRBJ1-5; maybe TRBD1 (5 bases). The length of the CDR3 is 12 residues. Trimming left V 4 bases short and J 4 bases short, with 5 bases between. Per germline, CDR1 MNHEY and CDR2 SMNVEV (reference sequence). CDR3 loop: CASSSGNQPQHF. DNA for the CDR3: TGTGCCAGCAGTTCAGGGAATCAGCCCCAGCATTTT.

The V and J genes are TRBV11-2 and TRBJ1-2; the D is unclear. Trimming left V 5 bases short and J 7 bases short, with 14 bases between. CDR3 length: 13 amino acids. CDR1 is SGHAT and CDR2 is FQNNGV in the germline V gene. The CDR3 sequence: CASSPDGFFGYTF. CDR3 coding DNA: TGTGCCAGCAGCCCAGACGGGTTTTTTGGCTACACCTTC.

V usage is TRBV10-3 and J usage is TRBJ2-2; 13 bases are a match to TRBD2. With 11 bases clipped from V and 6 bases from J, the junction kept 15 bases outside the gene matches. CDR3 length: 17 residues. The germline V gene has CDR1 ENHRY and CDR2 SYGVKD. CDR3 DNA sequence: TGTGCCGCAACTAGCGGGAGGGCCGAAGGCAAACCCGGGGAGCTGTTTTTT. The encoded protein is CAATSGRAEGKPGELFF.

The J gene is TRBJ1-1, the V gene TRBV18; the D is unclear. The CDR3 contains 13 residues. V shed 9 bases and J shed 3 bases, with 14 bases lying between them. Germline loops: CDR1 KGHSH, CDR2 LQKENI. CDR3 in DNA: TGTGCCAGTCACACCACCTTCGACACTGAAGCTTTCTTT. Residues: CASHTTFDTEAFF.

V usage is TRBV6-5 and J usage is TRBJ1-1; D gene unclear. With 0 bases removed from V and 1 base from J, the gap between germline ends came to 9 bases. Germline V gives CDR1 MNHEY, CDR2 SVGAGI. The CDR3 loop spans 15 amino acids. The CDR3 DNA reads as TGTGCCAGCAGTTACTCGGTGGGTGGGAACACTGAAGCTTTCTTT. This sequence encodes CASSYSVGGNTEAFF.

This chain joins TRBV5-5 and TRBJ2-1; 10 nucleotides align to TRBD1. The V segment lost 3 bases and the J segment 9 bases; nucleotides outside the gene matches: 6. CDR3 length: 14 amino acids. Germline V lookup: CDR1 SGHKS, CDR2 YYEKEE (reference sequence). CDR3 region: CASSWGQGSGEQFF. CDR3 bases: TGTGCCAGCAGCTGGGGACAGGGGTCGGGTGAGCAGTTCTTC.

J is TRBJ2-3 and V is TRBV7-3; D is perhaps TRBD2 (7 bases). Trimming removed 4 bases from V and 6 bases from J, with 29 bases in between. The CDR3 runs 19 residues. Per germline, CDR1 SGHTA and CDR2 FQGTGA. The CDR3 is CASSYGSGAGLPHPDTQYF. CDR3 nucleotides: TGTGCCAGCAGCTACGGATCGGGGGCGGGACTACCCCATCCGGATACGCAGTATTTT. The whole variable domain, remainder taken from reference TRBV7-3 and TRBJ2-3, is GAGVSQTPSNKVTEKGKYVELRCDPISGHTALYWYRQSLGQGPEFLIYFQGTGAADDSGLPNDRFFAVRPEGSVSTLKIQRTERGDSAVYLCASSYGSGAGLPHPDTQYFGPGTRLTVL.

V and J are TRBV5-1 and TRBJ2-7; D is perhaps TRBD1 or TRBD2 (6 bases each). The CDR3 totals 14 residues. V was trimmed by 5 bases and J by 7 bases, leaving 19 bases between them. Germline CDR1 reads SGHRS; CDR2 reads YFSETQ. The CDR3 DNA reads TGCGCCAGCAGTCCGGGGGCTCGATTCGAGGAGCAGTACTTC. This encodes CASSPGARFEEQYF. The variable domain in full, with the rest retrieved from reference TRBV5-1 and TRBJ2-7, is KAGVTQTPRYLIKTRGQQVTLSCSPISGHRSVSWYQQTPGQGLQFLFEYFSETQRNKGNFPGRFSGRQFSNSRSEMNVSTLELGDSALYLCASSPGARFEEQYFGPGTRLTVT.